This T cell receptor beta chain was captured by sequencing in a study of cytomegalovirus exposure and HLA in healthy donors. About the research overall: As released early, the data held around 80 million unique TCRs from HLA-typed donors. Of all 398 donors who were genotyped, 81% belonged to the Caucasian-associated ancestry cluster.

Regarding the study as a whole: Presence/absence comparisons presumed near-even sequencing depth among donors. Associated with HLA alleles at 0.05 false discovery rate in a later analysis were 16,951 TCR beta sequences.

As regards this clone: Its target is unknown.

PCR was performed using 60 Vbeta and 13 Jbeta primers. The assay was immunoSEQ multiplex PCR, and TCRdb's table has in-frame clones only and misses some. The sample has almost 200,000 clones; about 85% are singletons. Sequencing was done on a sample of PBMCs. This clonotype originated in a male donor in good health and CMV-seropositive.

The CDR3 coding sequence is TGTGCCAGCAGCTTGGAACCGGGACAGGGCACCGGGGAGCTGTTTTTT. It specifies CASSLEPGQGTGELFF. The chain joins TRBV7-9 to TRBJ2-2, with TRBD1 identical over 9 bases. There are 16 residues in the CDR3. Germline CDR1 is SEHNR and CDR2 is FQNEAQ (reference sequence). V dropped 3 bases and J dropped 4; count of bases not matched to a gene: 6.